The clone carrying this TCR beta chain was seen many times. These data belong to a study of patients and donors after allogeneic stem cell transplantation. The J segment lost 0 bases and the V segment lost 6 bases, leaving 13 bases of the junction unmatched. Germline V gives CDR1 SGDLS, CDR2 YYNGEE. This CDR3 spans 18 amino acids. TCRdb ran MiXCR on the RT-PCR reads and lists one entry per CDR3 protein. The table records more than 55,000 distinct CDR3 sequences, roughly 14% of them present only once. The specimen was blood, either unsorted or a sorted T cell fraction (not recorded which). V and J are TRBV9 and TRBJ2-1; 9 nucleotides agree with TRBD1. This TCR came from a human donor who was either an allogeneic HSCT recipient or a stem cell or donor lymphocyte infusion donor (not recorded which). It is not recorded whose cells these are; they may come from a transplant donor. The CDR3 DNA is TGTGCCAGCAACCACCGGGACAGGGCTCCCAGCTCCTACAATGAGCAGTTCTTC. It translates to CASNHRDRAPSSYNEQFF.